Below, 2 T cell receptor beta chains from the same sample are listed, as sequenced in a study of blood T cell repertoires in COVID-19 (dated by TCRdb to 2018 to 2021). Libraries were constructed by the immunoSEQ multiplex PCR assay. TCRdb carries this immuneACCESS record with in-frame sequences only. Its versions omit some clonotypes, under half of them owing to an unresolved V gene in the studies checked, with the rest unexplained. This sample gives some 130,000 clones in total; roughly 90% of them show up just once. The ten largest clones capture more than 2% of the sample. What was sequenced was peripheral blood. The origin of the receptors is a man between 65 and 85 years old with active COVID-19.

The CDR3 DNA reads TGTGCCAGCAGCGCCAGACTAGCGGCGAGCTCCTACGAGCAGTACTTC. Protein sequence: CASSARLAASSYEQYF. This chain uses TRBV7-9 with TRBJ2-7, with 9 positions matching TRBD2. This CDR3 has 16 amino acids. V gave up 5 bases and J gave up 0 bases; unmatched junction bases: 8. Germline assignment: CDR1 SEHNR and CDR2 FQNEAQ (reference sequence).

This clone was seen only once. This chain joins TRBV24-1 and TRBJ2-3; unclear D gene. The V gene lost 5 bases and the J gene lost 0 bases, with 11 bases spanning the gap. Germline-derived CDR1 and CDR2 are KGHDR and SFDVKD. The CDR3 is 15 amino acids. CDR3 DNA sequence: TGTGCCACCAGTGCCCCCCTACCTAGCACAGATACGCAGTATTTT. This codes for CATSAPLPSTDTQYF.